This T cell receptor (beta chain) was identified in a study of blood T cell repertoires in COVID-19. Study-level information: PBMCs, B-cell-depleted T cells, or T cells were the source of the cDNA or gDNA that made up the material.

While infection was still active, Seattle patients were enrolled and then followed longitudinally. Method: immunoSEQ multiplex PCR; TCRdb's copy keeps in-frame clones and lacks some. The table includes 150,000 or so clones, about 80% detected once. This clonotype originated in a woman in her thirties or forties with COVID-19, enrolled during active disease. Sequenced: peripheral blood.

CDR3 sequence reads: CASSVAGLAADGSTDTQYF. CDR3 coding DNA: TGTGCCAGCAGCGTCGCGGGACTAGCGGCAGACGGGAGCACAGATACGCAGTATTTT. V and J are TRBV9 and TRBJ2-3; 11 bases map to TRBD2. The CDR3 consists of 19 residues. CDR1 and CDR2 (germline): SGDLS, YYNGEE. The V gene end was trimmed by 2 bases and the J gene end by 0 bases; junction bases not matched to a gene: 11.